This record looks at one TCR beta chain sequence and its context. This clonotype was counted between two and nine times. Its antigen is currently not known. No much larger clone is present one base from it, and per-base qualities are unavailable. Taken from the germline V gene (reference sequence), the CDR1 and CDR2 loops are DFQATT and SNEGSKA. Trimming accounts for 4 bases at V and 3 bases at J, while the number of junction bases matched to no gene is 12. Measured from the cysteine to the phenylalanine, the CDR3 is 15 residues long. The read is trimmed to its CDR3 DNA, 45 bases read in frame from base 1. Receptors were amplified or captured by 5' RACE. These reads were obtained on an Illumina HiSeq 2000. Template switching added a universal primer binding site, and the final cDNA carried a unique molecular identifier that allowed TCR cDNA molecules to be counted accurately. First-strand cDNA for TCR alpha and beta chains was synthesized from specific primers in the conserved constant-segment region. Each cDNA library was double barcoded, with a SMART-Mk sample barcode plus Illumina barcodes, to control for contamination. TruSeq adapter sequences along with Illumina sample barcodes were introduced in two successive PCR steps. TCR alpha and beta cDNA libraries were sequenced on the Illumina HiSeq platform with custom primers. The authors' analysis ran thus. MiGEC processed the raw reads to extract unique molecular identifiers, while MiXCR was used to determine the CDR3 positions. For each individual, recombination models were inferred using an EM algorithm with the repgenHMM and IGoR tools. The analysis of shared clonotypes was done with the tcR package in R, with sharing normalized by the product of cloneset sizes. Out-of-frame nonproductive sequences were analyzed to study raw recombination free of thymic and clonal selection effects. TCRdb cleaned the public reads at Q25 with fastp, built clones with MiXCR and kept in-frame beta chains. Records with the same CDR3 protein are collapsed into one entry carrying the most frequent genes and DNA. Here the V and J calls rest on TCRdb's processing, not on the authors' analysis. This sample comprises approximately 220,000 distinct CDR3 sequences, around 8% of them detected only once. The ten largest make up more than 1.5% of the sample.

The sample belongs to a study of identical twins (dated by TCRdb to about 2016). Regarding the complete study: TCR alpha and beta repertoires from monozygotic twins, unrelated adults of various ages and cord blood were deep-sequenced to test whether fetal clonotypes persist. To rule out contamination, replicate twin experiments were performed at different times with different library preparation protocols.

Beyond this particular receptor, the publication reports: Out-of-frame TCR alpha sharing in monozygotic twins was systematically underestimated by recombination models, whereas sharing between unrelated individuals was in agreement with the recombination models. Abundant cord blood beta clonotypes carried fewer insertions; young adult naive repertoires showed a weaker similar trend, while memory repertoires showed none. Because the same donors could not be followed over many years, the conclusions depended on cross-sectional statistical analysis. Invariant T cells such as MAIT and iNKT could partly confound zero-insertion analyses, although diverse VJ usage argued against such confounding for most clonotypes. Excess twin sharing in beta out-of-frame sequences was weaker because fewer shared sequences lowered the signal-to-noise ratio. Out-of-frame TCR alpha sequences shared between twins showed an excess of low generation-probability sequences compared with coincidental sharing between unrelated individuals.

Every donor was a healthy Caucasian. The twin cohort comprised three pairs of female monozygotic twins, all aged roughly 18 to 30 years. Using Miltenyi CD45RO+ enrichment and human naive T-cell isolation kits, memory (CD45RO+) and naive T cells were isolated from PBMC. These records were also assigned to another study, of yellow fever vaccine responses in identical twins. The other study reports the following: The T cell response to vaccination in identical twins was reported by the authors to appear partly convergent and partly personalized. In identical twins, the study followed T cell clones that responded to the vaccine with precision.

The sequencing sample was made of memory (CD45RO+) T cells sorted from blood. In the paper's terms, the cell subset or site label means: CD45RO+ enriched T cells. This sequence originates from a woman between 18 and 30 years old in good health. The rearrangement combines TRBV20-1 with TRBJ2-7, and TRBD2 aligns with 7 junction nucleotides. The CDR3 protein: CSANTREAARYEQYF. The DNA sequence is TGCAGTGCTAATACCCGGGAGGCCGCCCGCTACGAGCAGTACTTC.